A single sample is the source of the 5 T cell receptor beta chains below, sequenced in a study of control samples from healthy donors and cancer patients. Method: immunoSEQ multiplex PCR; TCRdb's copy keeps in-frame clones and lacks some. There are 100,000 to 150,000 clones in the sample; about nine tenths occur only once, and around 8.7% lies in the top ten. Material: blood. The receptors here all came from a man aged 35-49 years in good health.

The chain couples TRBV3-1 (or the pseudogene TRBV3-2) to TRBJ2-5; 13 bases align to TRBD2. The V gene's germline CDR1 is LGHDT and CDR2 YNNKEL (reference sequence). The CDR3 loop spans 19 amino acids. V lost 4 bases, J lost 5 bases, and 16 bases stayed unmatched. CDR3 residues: CASSRRTSGGLGLGETQYF. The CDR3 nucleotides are TGTGCCAGCAGCCGCCGGACTAGCGGGGGACTGGGGTTGGGTGAGACCCAGTACTTC.

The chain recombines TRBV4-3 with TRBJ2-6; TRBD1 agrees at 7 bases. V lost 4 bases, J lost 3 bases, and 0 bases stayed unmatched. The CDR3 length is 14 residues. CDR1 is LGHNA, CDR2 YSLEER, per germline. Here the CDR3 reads CASSRQGGANVLTF. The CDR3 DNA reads TGCGCCAGCAGCCGACAGGGTGGGGCCAACGTCCTGACTTTC.

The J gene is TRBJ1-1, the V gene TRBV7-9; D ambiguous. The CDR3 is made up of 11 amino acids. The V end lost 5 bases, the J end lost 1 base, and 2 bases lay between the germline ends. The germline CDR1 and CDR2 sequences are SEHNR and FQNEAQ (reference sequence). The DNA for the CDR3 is TGTGCCAGCAGCCAGAACACTGAAGCTTTCTTT. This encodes CASSQNTEAFF. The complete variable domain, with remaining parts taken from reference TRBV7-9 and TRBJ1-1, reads DTGVSQNPRHKITKRGQNVTFRCDPISEHNRLYWYRQTLGQGPEFLTYFQNEAQLEKSRLLSDRFSAERPKGSFSTLEIQRTEQGDSAMYLCASSQNTEAFFGQGTRLTVV.

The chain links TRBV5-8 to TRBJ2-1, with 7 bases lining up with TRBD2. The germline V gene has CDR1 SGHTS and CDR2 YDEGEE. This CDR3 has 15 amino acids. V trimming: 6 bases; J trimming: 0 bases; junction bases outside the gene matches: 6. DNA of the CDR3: TGTGCCAGCAATCGGGGGGACTCCTCCTACAATGAGCAGTTCTTC. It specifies CASNRGDSSYNEQFF.

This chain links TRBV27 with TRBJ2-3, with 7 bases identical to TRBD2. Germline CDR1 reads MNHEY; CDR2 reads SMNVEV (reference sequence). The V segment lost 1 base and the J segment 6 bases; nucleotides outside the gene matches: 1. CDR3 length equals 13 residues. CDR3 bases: TGTGCCAGCAGTTTATGGGGAGGGGATACGCAGTATTTT. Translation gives CASSLWGGDTQYF.